This T cell receptor (beta chain) was captured in a study of patients with pleural tuberculosis. This CDR3 has 14 residues. Per germline, CDR1 MNHEY and CDR2 SMNVEV (reference sequence). V lost 3 bases and J 6 bases, leaving 13 bases between the germline ends. One entry per CDR3 protein, called by TCRdb with MiXCR from the reads. The data contain 45,000 to 60,000 distinct CDR3 sequences, 5.5% to 8% of them seen just once; the ten biggest clones take up 15% to 20%. This clonotype was observed at least ten times. The chain joins TRBV27 to TRBJ2-3, with a tentative D call TRBD2 (5 bases). The receptor was isolated from a human donor with pleural tuberculosis. The CDR3 is CASSFAAGKDTQYF. DNA for the CDR3: TGTGCCAGCAGTTTCGCGGCGGGTAAGGATACGCAGTATTTT.